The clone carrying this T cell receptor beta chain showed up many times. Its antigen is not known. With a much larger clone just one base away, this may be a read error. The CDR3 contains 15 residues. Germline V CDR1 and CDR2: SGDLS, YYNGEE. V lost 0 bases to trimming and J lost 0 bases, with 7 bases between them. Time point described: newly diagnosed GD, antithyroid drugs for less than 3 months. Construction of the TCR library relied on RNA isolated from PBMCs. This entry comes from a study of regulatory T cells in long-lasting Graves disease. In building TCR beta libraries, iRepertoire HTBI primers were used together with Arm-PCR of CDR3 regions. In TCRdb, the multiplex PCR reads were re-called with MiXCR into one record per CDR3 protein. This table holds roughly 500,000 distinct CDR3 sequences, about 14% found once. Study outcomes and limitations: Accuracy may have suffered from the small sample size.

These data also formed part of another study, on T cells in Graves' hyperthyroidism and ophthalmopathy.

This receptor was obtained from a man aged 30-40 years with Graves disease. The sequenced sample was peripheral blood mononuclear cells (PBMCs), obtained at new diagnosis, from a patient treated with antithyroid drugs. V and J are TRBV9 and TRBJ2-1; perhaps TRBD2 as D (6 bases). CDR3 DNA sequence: TGTGCCAGCAGCGTAGCGGGAGCCTCCTACAATGAGCAGTTCTTC. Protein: CASSVAGASYNEQFF.